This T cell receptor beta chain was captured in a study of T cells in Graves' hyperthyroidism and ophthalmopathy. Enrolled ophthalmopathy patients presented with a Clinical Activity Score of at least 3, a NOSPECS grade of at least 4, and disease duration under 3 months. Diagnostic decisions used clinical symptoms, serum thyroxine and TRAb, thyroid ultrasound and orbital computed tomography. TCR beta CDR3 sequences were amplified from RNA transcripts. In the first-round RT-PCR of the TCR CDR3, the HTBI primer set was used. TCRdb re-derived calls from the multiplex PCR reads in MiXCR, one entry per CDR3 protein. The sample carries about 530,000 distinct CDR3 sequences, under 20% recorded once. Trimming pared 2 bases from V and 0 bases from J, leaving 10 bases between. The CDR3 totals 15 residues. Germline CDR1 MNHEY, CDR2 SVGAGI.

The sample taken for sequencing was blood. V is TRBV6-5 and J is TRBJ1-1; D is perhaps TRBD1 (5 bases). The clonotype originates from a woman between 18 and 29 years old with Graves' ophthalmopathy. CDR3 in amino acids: CASSYARGVNTEAFF. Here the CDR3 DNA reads TGTGCCAGCAGTTACGCCCGAGGGGTGAACACTGAAGCTTTCTTT.